These 23 T cell receptor beta chains share one sample of origin, sequenced in a study of T cells in Graves' hyperthyroidism and ophthalmopathy. The source material, RNA transcripts, was used to amplify TCR beta CDR3 regions. The primer set for the first-round RT-PCR of the TCR CDR3 was HTBI. From the multiplex PCR reads, TCRdb called clonotypes with MiXCR, one entry per CDR3 protein. The data hold approximately 430,000 distinct CDR3 sequences, with 15% to 19% observed a single time. Sequencing input: blood. Receptor source: a woman aged 18-35 years with Graves' hyperthyroidism.

This clonotype has a count of ten or more. V gene TRBV12-3 or TRBV12-4 combines with J gene TRBJ2-1; D is possibly TRBD2 (5 bases). The ends were cut back, 4 bases at V and 0 bases at J, with 13 bases in the middle. The CDR3 is 16 amino acids. The CDR3 sequence: CASSSKAVSSYNEQFF. In nucleotides, the CDR3 is TGTGCCAGCAGTTCTAAAGCGGTTAGCTCCTACAATGAGCAGTTCTTC.

This clonotype showed up many times. V gene TRBV11-2 combines with J gene TRBJ2-3, with D tentatively TRBD2 (6 bases). The CDR3 covers 16 residues. In germline, CDR1 is SGHAT, CDR2 FQNNGV. Trimming removed 4 bases at V and 2 bases at J, with 16 bases between. The CDR3 region is CASSSLGGIATDTQYF. DNA for the CDR3: TGTGCCAGCAGCTCCCTCGGGGGTATCGCCACAGATACGCAGTATTTT.

There are a few counts of this clonotype. This rearrangement joins TRBV10-3 to TRBJ2-2; the D gene is possibly TRBD1 (5 bases). The CDR3 covers 15 residues. The germline V gene encodes CDR1 ENHRY and CDR2 SYGVKD. Between the trimmed V and J ends, which lost 6 bases and 0 bases, there was a span of 11 bases. CDR3 residues: CAIRGAVTNTGELFF. As DNA, the CDR3 is TGTGCCATCAGAGGGGCGGTAACGAACACCGGGGAGCTGTTTTTT.

Ten or more counts support this clonotype. CDR3 loop: CASSPHPQGPQHF. In DNA form, the CDR3 reads TGTGCCAGCAGCCCCCACCCACAAGGGCCCCAGCATTTT. V usage is TRBV7-8 and J usage is TRBJ1-5; D unclear. This CDR3 comprises 13 residues. Germline V gives CDR1 SGHVS, CDR2 FQNEAQ. V lost 5 bases, J lost 9 bases, and 14 bases lay in between.

The chain employs TRBV19 and TRBJ1-5, with unresolved D. The CDR3 has 16 residues. CDR1 and CDR2 from the germline V gene are LNHDA and SQIVND (reference sequence). Trimming took 5 bases from V and 2 from J, leaving 16 bases between them. The CDR3 region is CASSLYTIRGNQPQHF. CDR3 nucleotides: TGTGCCAGTAGTCTCTACACGATTAGAGGCAATCAGCCCCAGCATTTT.

This clonotype was recorded many times. The CDR3 bases are TGTGCCAGCAGCTTATTCGCGGGTCGCACTGAAGCTTTCTTT. Translating gives CASSLFAGRTEAFF. The rearrangement uses TRBV11-2 and TRBJ1-1; D gene unclear. Trimming left V 2 bases short and J 4 bases short, with 11 bases between. CDR1 and CDR2 from the germline V gene are SGHAT and FQNNGV. The CDR3 totals 14 residues.

CDR3 coding DNA: TGTGCCAGCAATCCCCCAGCGGGAGTGTATGAGCAGTTCTTC. This sequence encodes CASNPPAGVYEQFF. This chain joins TRBV25-1 and TRBJ2-1; 8 bases map to TRBD2. CDR3 length equals 14 residues. Germline V gives CDR1 MGHDK, CDR2 SYGVNS. Trimming removed 7 bases from V and 8 bases from J; junction bases left unmatched: 10.

This clonotype was seen at least ten times. The rearrangement uses TRBV10-3 and TRBJ2-7, with D possibly being TRBD2 (5 bases). The V gene's germline CDR1 is ENHRY and CDR2 SYGVKD. The CDR3 runs 16 residues. Trimming removed 0 bases at V and 4 bases at J, with 16 bases between. CDR3 protein: CAISESPGTRTYEQYF. In DNA form, the CDR3 reads TGTGCCATCAGTGAGTCACCGGGAACTCGAACGTACGAGCAGTACTTC.

This clonotype was recorded at least ten times. The V and J genes are TRBV20-1 and TRBJ1-1; no firm D call. Germline loops: CDR1 DFQATT, CDR2 SNEGSKA (reference sequence). V shed 5 bases and J shed 5 bases, with 15 bases lying between them. This CDR3 has 13 amino acids. CDR3 coding DNA: TGCAGTGCTGGATCGGAAGCGGTTACTGAAGCTTTCTTT. Translated, it gives CSAGSEAVTEAFF.

V usage is TRBV9 and J usage is TRBJ2-2; unclear D gene. This CDR3 is 15 amino acids long. Germline V gene sequence: CDR1 SGDLS, CDR2 YYNGEE. V was cut by 3 bases and J by 7 bases, with 16 bases left in between. In DNA form, the CDR3 reads TGTGCCAGCAGCGCCGGAATTAGGTACGGCGGGGAGCTGTTTTTT. It encodes CASSAGIRYGGELFF.

In its sample, this clonotype was seen a few times. The V call is TRBV7-3, the J call TRBJ2-5; D is perhaps TRBD1 or TRBD2 (5 bases each). The CDR3 consists of 14 residues. The germline V and J ends were trimmed by 4 bases and 4 bases, with 13 bases remaining between them. CDR1 is SGHTA, CDR2 FQGTGA, per germline. The CDR3 is CASSSGPLAETQYF. The DNA of the CDR3 is TGTGCCAGCAGCTCGGGACCCTTGGCAGAGACCCAGTACTTC.

This clonotype has a handful of counts. The chain employs TRBV12-3 or TRBV12-4 and TRBJ1-2; no firm D call. Trimming shortened V by 1 base and J by 6 bases, and 12 bases separated the two germline ends. The CDR3 covers 14 residues. CDR3 in amino acids: CASSLGWSLHGYTF. The CDR3 bases are TGTGCCAGCAGTTTAGGGTGGAGTCTCCATGGCTACACCTTC.

This clonotype appeared many times. This chain links TRBV20-1 with TRBJ1-2; D is unclear. Germline loops: CDR1 DFQATT, CDR2 SNEGSKA (reference sequence). This CDR3 contains 14 residues. Trimming took 4 bases from V and 0 from J, leaving 12 bases between them. CDR3 in amino acids: CSATYTFPNYGYTF. The CDR3 bases are TGCAGTGCTACATACACCTTCCCTAACTATGGCTACACCTTC.

The V and J genes are TRBV7-2 and TRBJ2-3, with D maybe TRBD2 (6 bases). Germline V gene lookup returns CDR1 SGHTA and CDR2 FQGNSA. Trimming stripped 1 base from V and 7 bases from J, with 18 bases between. The CDR3 runs 16 residues. The CDR3 loop is CASSLELGGNRYTQYF. The CDR3 DNA sequence: TGTGCCAGCAGCTTAGAACTGGGGGGAAATCGGTATACGCAGTATTTT.

This chain joins TRBV7-8 and TRBJ1-1; D may be TRBD1 (5 bases). V gave up 2 bases and J gave up 3 bases, with 19 bases separating them. Germline CDR1 is SGHVS and CDR2 is FQNEAQ. The CDR3 covers 17 residues. CDR3 protein: CASSLFWQGQMDTEAFF. CDR3 DNA: TGTGCCAGCAGCTTATTCTGGCAGGGTCAAATGGACACTGAAGCTTTCTTT.

The genes are TRBV7-8 and TRBJ1-2; no firm D call. This CDR3 is built from 14 residues. The germline V gene has CDR1 SGHVS and CDR2 FQNEAQ. Trimming took 2 bases from V and 1 from J, leaving 8 bases between them. CDR3 protein: CASSLSPVNYGYTF. CDR3 bases: TGTGCCAGCAGCTTATCTCCAGTTAACTATGGCTACACCTTC.

This clonotype was seen repeatedly, ten times or more. V is TRBV4-2 and J is TRBJ2-7; 7 positions match TRBD1. The CDR3 covers 16 residues. CDR1 and CDR2 from the germline V gene are LGHNA and YNFKEQ. V was clipped by 0 bases and J by 2 bases; unmatched bases: 7. The DNA for the CDR3 is TGTGCCAGCAGCCAAGAGGAGACAGGGATACCCTACGAGCAGTACTTC. Its translation is CASSQEETGIPYEQYF.

The gene calls are TRBV6-2 or TRBV6-3 and TRBJ2-7; D unclear. Germline CDR1 and CDR2: MNHEY and SVGEGT. This CDR3 has 15 residues. V was shortened by 7 bases and J by 2 bases, with 18 bases between the two germline ends. The CDR3 DNA reads TGTGCCAGCACCCCTACTGGATGGGTTACCTACGAGCAGTACTTC. It is translated as CASTPTGWVTYEQYF.

The V call is TRBV3-1, the J call TRBJ2-7, with 9 bases identical to TRBD1. J gave up 6 bases and V 0 bases, and 6 bases lay outside the gene matches. The CDR3 consists of 15 residues. Looked up from germline, CDR1 is LGHDT and CDR2 is YNNKEL (reference sequence). CDR3 bases: TGTGCCAGCAGCCAAGATGGGGGACAGGGCTTCGAGCAGTACTTC. Encoded protein: CASSQDGGQGFEQYF.

Ten or more counts support this clonotype. The V call is TRBV7-9, the J call TRBJ2-7, with D perhaps being TRBD1 or TRBD2 (6 bases each). Trimming left V 8 bases short and J 2 bases short, with 19 bases between. The germline gives CDR1 SEHNR, CDR2 FQNEAQ (reference sequence). This CDR3 has 15 amino acids. CDR3 residues: CASAMASGAAYEQYF. The CDR3 nucleotides read TGTGCCAGCGCCATGGCCTCGGGGGCTGCCTACGAGCAGTACTTC.

This clonotype was counted at least ten times. As DNA, the CDR3 is TGTGCCAGCAGCCAGGGTGGGGAGCGCAATCAGCCCCAGCATTTT. Its protein is CASSQGGERNQPQHF. The rearrangement links TRBV11-2 to TRBJ1-5; D might be TRBD1 (5 bases). Germline-derived CDR1 and CDR2 are SGHAT and FQNNGV. There are 15 residues in the CDR3. V shed 5 bases and J shed 2 bases, with 13 bases lying between them.

V usage is TRBV12-3 or TRBV12-4 and J usage is TRBJ2-1; 8 bases align to TRBD2. The CDR3 length is 15 residues. J gave up 2 bases and V 6 bases, and 6 bases lay outside the gene matches. The CDR3 protein is CASSVGGLAYNEQFF. The DNA of the CDR3 is TGTGCCAGCAGCGTAGGGGGACTAGCCTACAATGAGCAGTTCTTC.

This clonotype appeared many times. V and J are TRBV6-1 and TRBJ1-1; weak D call: TRBD1 (6 bases). Trimming took off 6 bases at V and 1 base at J, with 18 bases between the two ends. This CDR3 region has 16 residues. Germline CDR1 MNHNS, CDR2 SASEGT. In DNA, the CDR3 is TGTGCCAGCAGACCCGACAGGTTGACGGGGAACACTGAAGCTTTCTTT. This codes for CASRPDRLTGNTEAFF.